This TCR beta chain was identified during a study of OX40 agonist ivuxolimab in advanced cancers. About the research overall: The treatment was a fully human IgG2 OX40 agonist, ivuxolimab. Cohort: roughly 80% men, mean age approximately 66, aged about 20 to 90.

Germline V gives CDR1 MNHGY, CDR2 SAAAGT. V was shortened by 11 bases and J by 7 bases, with 24 bases between the two germline ends. The CDR3 is 15 amino acids. General study points: Compared with CD4+, CD8+ T cells on average had more expanded clones. By week 6 at 0.1 to 3.0 mg/kg, blood CD4+ and CD8+ T cells had expanded clonally.

Clones were sequenced by immunoSEQ multiplex PCR, and TCRdb holds only the in-frame ones, with some missing. Of some 40,000 clones listed, 70% to 90% are singletons. Of note for this clone: Its specificity is unknown.

This TCR derives from an adult with an advanced solid tumor such as melanoma, head and neck, liver or kidney cancer. The V and J genes are TRBV6-8 and TRBJ2-1, with D tentatively TRBD2 (5 bases). The specimen comprised CD4+ or CD8+ T cells sorted from blood, sampled in a trial of the OX40 agonist ivuxolimab. This chain's CDR3 is CASCKGEKYPNEQFF. CDR3 coding DNA: TGTGCCTCCTGTAAGGGAGAGAAGTATCCAAATGAGCAGTTCTTC.